These 14 T cell receptor beta chains were sequenced from one sample in a study of shared clonotypes between healthy human individuals. Assay: immunoSEQ multiplex PCR; the TCRdb copy retains only in-frame clones and omits some. The sample records over 850,000 clones, about 80% being singletons. Source material: memory CD4+ T cells from PBMCs. The subset: CD45RA-negative fraction. The receptors were gathered from a man aged 18 to 30 in good health. Some clones in this sample may be carry-over from other donors' samples.

The CDR3 bases are TGTGCCAGTAGTAACCCGATACAACAGAACACTGAAGCTTTCTTT. This sequence encodes CASSNPIQQNTEAFF. The chain uses TRBV19 and TRBJ1-1; no clear D gene. V was cut by 4 bases and J by 1 base, with 13 bases left in between. This CDR3 is 15 amino acids long. Germline V gene sequence: CDR1 LNHDA, CDR2 SQIVND (reference sequence).

The genes are TRBV28 and TRBJ1-3, with D unresolved. CDR1 is MDHEN and CDR2 is SYDVKM in the germline V gene. V was pared by 7 bases and J by 1 base, with 5 bases between. This CDR3 is built from 12 residues. CDR3 residues: CASTPSGNTIYF. The CDR3 bases are TGTGCCAGCACCCCATCTGGAAACACCATATATTTT.

The chain uses TRBV7-3 and TRBJ1-2; 10 nucleotides agree with TRBD1. The germline gives CDR1 SGHTA, CDR2 FQGTGA. CDR3 length: 15 amino acids. The junction had 4 bases not matched to a gene; V was cut back by 1 base and J by 5 bases. Written as DNA, the CDR3 is TGTGCCAGCAGCTTAAGATGGGGACAGGGGTATGGCTACACCTTC. This codes for CASSLRWGQGYGYTF.

This chain connects TRBV4-1 to TRBJ2-3, with 8 bases identical to TRBD1. Trimming removed 4 bases from V and 3 bases from J; junction bases left unmatched: 12. The CDR3 is 17 amino acids. CDR1 and CDR2 (germline): MGHRA, YSYEKL. CDR3 DNA sequence: TGCGCCAGCAGCCTCCGAGGCGACAGGGGCTCGACAGATACGCAGTATTTT. Residues: CASSLRGDRGSTDTQYF.

CDR3 coding DNA: TGCGCCAGCAGCACCCAGGGGGCGCTCCGGGAGACCCAGTACTTC. Translating it yields CASSTQGALRETQYF. V and J are TRBV5-1 and TRBJ2-5; TRBD1 matches 8 bases. This CDR3 region has 15 residues. V shed 4 bases, J shed 5 bases, and the junction held 10 bases outside the gene matches. Per the germline V gene, CDR1 is SGHRS and CDR2 is YFSETQ. The variable domain in full, completed from reference TRBV5-1 and TRBJ2-5, reads KAGVTQTPRYLIKTRGQQVTLSCSPISGHRSVSWYQQTPGQGLQFLFEYFSETQRNKGNFPGRFSGRQFSNSRSEMNVSTLELGDSALYLCASSTQGALRETQYFGPGTRLLVL.

This chain connects TRBV9 to TRBJ2-2, with D possibly matching TRBD2 (5 bases). Germline V CDR1 and CDR2: SGDLS, YYNGEE. The CDR3 sequence is 15 residues long. Trimming removed 4 bases at V and 4 bases at J, with 14 bases between. CDR3 sequence: CASSPRGVGTGELFF. The CDR3 region has the DNA TGTGCCAGCAGCCCCCGGGGTGTCGGCACCGGGGAGCTGTTTTTT.

At least ten counts were recorded for this clone. The chain links TRBV5-6 to TRBJ2-7, with 8 bases lining up with TRBD1. CDR3 length: 15 residues. V lost 2 bases to trimming and J lost 2 bases; unmatched junction nucleotides: 6. Germline assignment: CDR1 SGHDT and CDR2 YYEEEE. CDR3 nucleotides: TGTGCCAGCAGCTTAATCCAGGGGGCACCCTACGAGCAGTACTTC. Protein sequence: CASSLIQGAPYEQYF. The full variable domain, rest sourced from reference TRBV5-6 and TRBJ2-7, is DAGVTQSPTHLIKTRGQQVTLRCSPKSGHDTVSWYQQALGQGPQFIFQYYEEEERQRGNFPDRFSGHQFPNYSSELNVNALLLGDSALYLCASSLIQGAPYEQYFGPGTRLTVT.

This clone was counted many times. The chain couples TRBV28 to TRBJ2-7; D possibly corresponds to TRBD2 (6 bases). CDR3 length equals 12 residues. V lost 5 bases to trimming and J lost 4 bases, with 9 bases between them. The germline gives CDR1 MDHEN, CDR2 SYDVKM. CDR3 sequence reads: CASSRRGYEQYF. In DNA, the CDR3 is TGTGCCAGCAGTCGGCGGGGATACGAGCAGTACTTC.

This clone was seen just once. Other DNA sequences in this specimen translate into the identical CDR3. The chain links TRBV7-2 to TRBJ2-3; D not certain. V was trimmed by 3 bases and J by 3 bases, leaving 7 bases between them. CDR1 is SGHTA and CDR2 is FQGNSA in the germline V gene. The CDR3 is 13 amino acids. The CDR3 DNA reads TGTGCCAGCAGCTTGGCCCGTACAGATACGCAGTATTTT. Translation gives CASSLARTDTQYF.

The chain combines TRBV18 with TRBJ2-7, with D unclear. CDR3 length: 14 amino acids. With 1 base removed from V and 2 bases from J, the gap between germline ends came to 9 bases. The germline V gene encodes CDR1 KGHSH and CDR2 LQKENI. The CDR3 here is CASSPQGIAYEQYF. DNA of the CDR3: TGTGCCAGCTCACCACAGGGTATCGCCTACGAGCAGTACTTC.

The chain recombines TRBV7-2 with TRBJ2-4; TRBD2 matches at 7 bases. J was trimmed by 3 bases and V by 1 base; bases with no gene match: 0. CDR3 length equals 14 residues. CDR1 and CDR2 from the germline V gene are SGHTA and FQGNSA. CDR3 nucleotide sequence: TGTGCCAGCAGCTTAGGGACTAGCAAAAACATTCAGTACTTC. This codes for CASSLGTSKNIQYF.

The chain carries TRBV5-1 and TRBJ2-3; 7 bases line up with TRBD1. The CDR3 contains 16 residues. Trimming took 1 base from V and 4 from J; bases not matched to a gene: 9. CDR1 SGHRS and CDR2 YFSETQ come from the germline V gene. The CDR3 region is CASSLMERGRADTQYF. CDR3 sequence (DNA): TGCGCCAGCAGCTTGATGGAAAGGGGGCGAGCAGATACGCAGTATTTT.

This rearrangement joins TRBV6-1 to TRBJ1-2; the D gene is possibly TRBD1 (6 bases). Germline V gene sequence: CDR1 MNHNS, CDR2 SASEGT. The CDR3 is 15 residues long. V was cut by 1 base and J by 5 bases, with 14 bases left in between. The CDR3: CASSEGIGGGYGYTF. The CDR3 nucleotides read TGTGCCAGCAGTGAAGGAATAGGGGGAGGGTATGGCTACACCTTC.

The CDR3 DNA sequence: TGTGCCAGCAGCCGCCCTGGGACTGCTCAAGAGACCCAGTACTTC. Translated: CASSRPGTAQETQYF. This sequence joins TRBV5-4 and TRBJ2-5; weak D call: TRBD2 (6 bases). This CDR3 has 15 residues. Trimming pared 4 bases from V and 2 bases from J, leaving 15 bases between. Germline CDR1 SGHNT, CDR2 YYREEE (reference sequence). The variable domain in full, completed from reference TRBV5-4 and TRBJ2-5, reads ETGVTQSPTHLIKTRGQQVTLRCSSQSGHNTVSWYQQALGQGPQFIFQYYREEENGRGNFPPRFSGLQFPNYSSELNVNALELDDSALYLCASSRPGTAQETQYFGPGTRLLVL.